The subject of this entry is one TCR beta chain. No antigen is known for it. Sequencing of TCR beta was performed on blood CD8+ T cells and on blood CD4+ T cells. Treatment-naive patients with stable or active relapsing-remitting disease served as multiple sclerosis controls. RNA was extracted with the RNeasy kit, and a quantity of roughly 0.45 to 1 ug was reverse transcribed using random hexamers. A multiplex approach, immunoSEQ multiplex PCR, amplified TCR beta CDR3 across 54 Vbeta and 13 Jbeta. From the immunoSEQ multiplex PCR reads, TCRdb called clonotypes with MiXCR, one entry per CDR3 protein. The repertoire holds about 66,000 distinct CDR3 sequences, with approximately 94% as singletons. The sample is drawn from a study of CD8 T cells in Susac syndrome. General study points: The study's TCR sequencing and HLA analysis drew on a certain number of individuals. That number was acknowledged as relatively small.

J was trimmed by 8 bases and V by 3 bases; bases with no gene match: 5. CDR1 is DFQATT and CDR2 is SNEGSKA in the germline V gene (reference sequence). The CDR3 is made up of 12 amino acids. This chain joins TRBV20-1 and TRBJ1-1; TRBD1 matches 8 bases. The receptor's source is a human donor with multiple sclerosis. Sequences were obtained from CD8+ T cells from PBMCs. The CDR3 coding sequence is TGCAGTGCTAGGGACAGGGAGGTAGAAGCTTTCTTT. It codes for CSARDREVEAFF.